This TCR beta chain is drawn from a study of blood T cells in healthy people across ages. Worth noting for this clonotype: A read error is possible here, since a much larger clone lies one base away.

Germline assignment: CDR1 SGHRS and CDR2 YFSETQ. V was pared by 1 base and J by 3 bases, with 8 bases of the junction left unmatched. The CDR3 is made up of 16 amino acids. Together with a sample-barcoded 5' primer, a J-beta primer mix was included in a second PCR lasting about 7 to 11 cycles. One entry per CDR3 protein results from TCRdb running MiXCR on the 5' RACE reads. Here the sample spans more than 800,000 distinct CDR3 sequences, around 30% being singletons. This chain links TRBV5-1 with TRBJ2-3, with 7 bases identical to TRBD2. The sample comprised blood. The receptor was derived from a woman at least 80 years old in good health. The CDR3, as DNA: TGCGCCAGCAGCTTGCGACGAGCGGGGAGTACAGATACGCAGTATTTT. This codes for CASSLRRAGSTDTQYF.